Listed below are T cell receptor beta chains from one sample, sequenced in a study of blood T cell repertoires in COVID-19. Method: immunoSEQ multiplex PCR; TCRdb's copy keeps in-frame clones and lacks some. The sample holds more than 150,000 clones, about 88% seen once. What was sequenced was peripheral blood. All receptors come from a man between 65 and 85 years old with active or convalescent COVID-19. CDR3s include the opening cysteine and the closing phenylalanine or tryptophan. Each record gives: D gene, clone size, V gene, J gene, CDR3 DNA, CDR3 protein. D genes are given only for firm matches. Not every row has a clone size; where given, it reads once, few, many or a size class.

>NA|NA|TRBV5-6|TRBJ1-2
TGTGCCAGCAGCTTCCCAGGCCGGGGGGCCTCTGGCTACACCTTC
CASSFPGRGASGYTF
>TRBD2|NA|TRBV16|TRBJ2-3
TGTGCCAGCAGCCCTCAAGCGGGAGAGGGCACAGATACGCAGTATTTT
CASSPQAGEGTDTQYF
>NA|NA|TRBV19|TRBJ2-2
TGTGCCAGTACGACCCGGTGGACAGAGAACACCGGGGAGCTGTTTTTT
CASTTRWTENTGELFF
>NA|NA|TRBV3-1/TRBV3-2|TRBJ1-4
TGTGCCAGCAGCCAAAGCACCCAGGTTACTAATGAAAAACTGTTTTTT
CASSQSTQVTNEKLFF
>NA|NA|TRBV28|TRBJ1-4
TGTGCCAGCAGTTTCCGTGCAGGCGCAACTAATGAAAAACTGTTTTTT
CASSFRAGATNEKLFF
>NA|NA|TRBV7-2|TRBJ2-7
TGTGCCAGCAGCTTTCAGGGGTTCTCCTACGAGCAGTACTTC
CASSFQGFSYEQYF
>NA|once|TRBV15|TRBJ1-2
TGTGCCACCAGCGAGGAGGCAGGGACTTACTATGGCTACACCTTC
CATSEEAGTYYGYTF
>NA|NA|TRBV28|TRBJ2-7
TGTGCCAGCACCACGACAGGCTCCTACGAGCAGTACTTC
CASTTTGSYEQYF
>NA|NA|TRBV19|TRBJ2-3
TGTGCCAGTAGTATAGGCTTGGGGTCAGCGGCCAGCACAGATACGCAGTATTTT
CASSIGLGSAASTDTQYF
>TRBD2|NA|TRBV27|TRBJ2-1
TGTGCCAGCAGTTTATTTGGGACTACCAACAATGAGCAGTTCTTC
CASSLFGTTNNEQFF
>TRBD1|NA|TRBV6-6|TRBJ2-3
TGTGCCAGCAGCCAACAGGGGGTCACAGATACGCAGTATTTT
CASSQQGVTDTQYF
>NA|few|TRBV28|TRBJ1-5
TGTGCCAGCAGTTTCCGGGGAGGGTGGGGTCCCCAGCATTTT
CASSFRGGWGPQHF
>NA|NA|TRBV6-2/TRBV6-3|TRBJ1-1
TGTGCCAGCAGTTACTCCACACAGGAACACACTGAAGCTTTCTTT
CASSYSTQEHTEAFF
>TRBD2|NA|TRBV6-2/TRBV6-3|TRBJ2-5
TGTGCCAGCATCCCTAGCGGGAGCCCGTCCCAAGAGACCCAGTACTTC
CASIPSGSPSQETQYF
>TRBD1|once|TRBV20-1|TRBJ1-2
TGCAGTGCAAGTGTAACAGGGGGAGGCTATGGCTACACCTTC
CSASVTGGGYGYTF
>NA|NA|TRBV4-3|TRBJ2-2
TGCGCCAGCAGCCAAGATGAGAGGCTCGGGGAGCTGTTTTTT
CASSQDERLGELFF
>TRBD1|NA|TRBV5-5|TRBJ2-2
TGTGCCAGCAGCTTTGGGGACAGGGAAACCGGGGAGCTGTTTTTT
CASSFGDRETGELFF
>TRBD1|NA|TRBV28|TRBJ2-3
TGTGCCAGCAGAGACAGGGGGCTCAGCACAGATACGCAGTATTTT
CASRDRGLSTDTQYF
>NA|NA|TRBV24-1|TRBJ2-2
TGTGCCACCAGTGATGCGGGTTTACCCGGGGAGCTGTTTTTT
CATSDAGLPGELFF
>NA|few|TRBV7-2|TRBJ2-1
TGTGCCAGCAGCTTTATCGACGGGAGCGGGAATGAGCAGTTCTTC
CASSFIDGSGNEQFF
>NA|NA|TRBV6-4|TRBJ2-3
TGTGCCAGCAGCGCGACTGTGCAGGGTGGGCAGTATTTT
CASSATVQGGQYF
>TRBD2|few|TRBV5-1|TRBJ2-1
TGCGCCAGCAGCTTGGGAAGACTAGCGGGGAACAATGAGCAGTTCTTC
CASSLGRLAGNNEQFF
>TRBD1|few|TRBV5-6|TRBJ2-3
TGTGCCAGCAACGCACAGGGGATATTCACAGATACGCAGTATTTT
CASNAQGIFTDTQYF
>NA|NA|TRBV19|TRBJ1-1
TGTGCCAGTAGTATCGGGACAACGAACACTGAAGCTTTCTTT
CASSIGTTNTEAFF
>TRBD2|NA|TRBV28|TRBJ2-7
TGTGCCAGCAGTTTCTACCCCCTCAGCGGGGCCTCGAGGGAGCAGTACTTC
CASSFYPLSGASREQYF
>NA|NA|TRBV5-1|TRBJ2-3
TGCGCCAGCAGCCGCTACTCGGGGGATACGCAGTATTTT
CASSRYSGDTQYF
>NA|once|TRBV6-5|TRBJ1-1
TGTGCCAGCAGTTACGGACAGTATTCCCTGAACACTGAAGCTTTCTTT
CASSYGQYSLNTEAFF
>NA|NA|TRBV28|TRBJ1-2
TGTGCCAGCAGGGAGGGAGTTTTTTATGGCTACACCTTC
CASREGVFYGYTF
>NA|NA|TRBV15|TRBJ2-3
TGTGCCACCAGCTCCGTGGGGCCCACAGATACGCAGTATTTT
CATSSVGPTDTQYF
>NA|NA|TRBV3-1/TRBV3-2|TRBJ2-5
TGTGCCAGCAGTGCCGGGAGCGGAGAGACCCAGTACTTC
CASSAGSGETQYF
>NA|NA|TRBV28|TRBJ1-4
TGTGCCAGCAGCTCCTCAGGGCCTACTAATGAAAAACTGTTTTTT
CASSSSGPTNEKLFF
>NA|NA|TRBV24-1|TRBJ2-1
TGTGCCACCAGTGATCCAAACAGGGTCAATGAGCAGTTCTTC
CATSDPNRVNEQFF
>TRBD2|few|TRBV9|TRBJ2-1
TGTGCCAGCAGCGCGGGGGGTTCGTACAATGAGCAGTTCTTC
CASSAGGSYNEQFF
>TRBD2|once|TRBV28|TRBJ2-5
TGTGCCAGCAGCCGAAGCGGGATGGGGGAGACCCAGTACTTC
CASSRSGMGETQYF
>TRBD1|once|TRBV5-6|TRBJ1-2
TGTGCCAGCAGCTTGGTGGGGACAGCTAACTATGGCTACACCTTC
CASSLVGTANYGYTF
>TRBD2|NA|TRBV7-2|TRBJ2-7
TGTGCCAGCAGCTTGTTAGCGGGTGGGACCTACGAGCAGTACTTC
CASSLLAGGTYEQYF
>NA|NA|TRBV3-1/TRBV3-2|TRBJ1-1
TGTGCCAGCAGCCAAGAAGGGGGGGCGACGACTGAAGCTTTCTTT
CASSQEGGATTEAFF
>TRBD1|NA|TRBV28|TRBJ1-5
TGTGCCAGCAGGGGGGGACAGTTAAATCAGCCCCAGCATTTT
CASRGGQLNQPQHF
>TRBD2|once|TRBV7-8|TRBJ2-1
TGTGCCAGCAGCCCAATTGGGGGAGGGTATGAGCAGTTCTTC
CASSPIGGGYEQFF
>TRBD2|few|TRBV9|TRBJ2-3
TGTGCCAGCAGCGTAGCGGGGGGGCGTACAGATACGCAGTATTTT
CASSVAGGRTDTQYF
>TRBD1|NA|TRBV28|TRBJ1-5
TGTGCCAGCAGTCCAACGACAGGGAGCCAGCCCCAGCATTTT
CASSPTTGSQPQHF
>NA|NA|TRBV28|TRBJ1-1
TGTGCCAGCAGTTTACAGGGTGGCACTGAAGCTTTCTTT
CASSLQGGTEAFF
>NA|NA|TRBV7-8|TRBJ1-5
TGTGCCAGCAGCTCAACTGAAGTCGATCAGCCCCAGCATTTT
CASSSTEVDQPQHF
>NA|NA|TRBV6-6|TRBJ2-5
TGTGCCAGCAGTTACTCGGGGGGGCCAGGAGAGACCCAGTACTTC
CASSYSGGPGETQYF